This is a list of T cell receptor beta chains from one sample in a study of CD8+CD57+ T cells in acquired aplastic anemia. A single record per CDR3 protein comes from TCRdb applying MiXCR to the reads. Among a few hundred thousand distinct CDR3 sequences listed, 34% were seen once. The material sequenced was sorted CD4+, CD8+, or CD8+CD57+ T cells (not recorded which) from PBMCs. The receptors originated from a human donor in good health, serving as a control. Each CDR3 is given with its conserved first and last residue. D genes are given only for firm matches. A clone size is listed for some rows: how often the clone was seen (once, few, many), or a class if it is expanded.

j_call d_call clone_size v_call cdr3_nt cdr3_aa
TRBJ2-3 TRBD2 . TRBV24-1 TGTGCCACCAGTGATTCCTACGGGGGGGGAGATACGCAGTATTTT CATSDSYGGGDTQYF
TRBJ2-4 TRBD1 . TRBV7-9 TGTGCCAGCAGCTTAGAAGGACAGGGTCGAAACATTCAGTACTTC CASSLEGQGRNIQYF
TRBJ1-5 TRBD1 many TRBV19 TGTGCCAGTAGTTCGACAGGGGAGGGCAATCAGCCCCAGCATTTT CASSSTGEGNQPQHF
TRBJ2-2 TRBD2 many TRBV2 TGTGCCAGCAGAGAACTAGCGGGGAACACCGGGGAGCTGTTTTTT CASRELAGNTGELFF
TRBJ2-3 . once TRBV7-6 TGTGCCAGCAGCTTAATTTCCAGAGATACGCAGTATTTT CASSLISRDTQYF
TRBJ1-1 . . TRBV29-1 TGCAGCGCTTCGGACTACACTGAAGCTTTCTTT CSASDYTEAFF
TRBJ1-1 . many TRBV11-2 TGTGCCAGCAGCGAAGACCGGTTGACTGAAGCTTTCTTT CASSEDRLTEAFF
TRBJ1-3 . . TRBV7-2 TGTGCCAGCAGCTCGGGACATCCGTCAGGAAACACCATATATTTT CASSSGHPSGNTIYF
TRBJ1-1 . many TRBV6-1 TGTGCCAGCAGGGAGACCATGAACACTGAAGCTTTCTTT CASRETMNTEAFF
TRBJ1-2 TRBD1 . TRBV19 TGTGCCAGTAGGAAGGACAGGGATCCTCTCTATGGCTACACCTTC CASRKDRDPLYGYTF
TRBJ1-1 TRBD1 . TRBV5-4 TGTGCCAGCAGCTTGGCGGACAGGGAAGCTCTCTTT CASSLADREALF
TRBJ1-2 . many TRBV12-3/TRBV12-4 TGTGCCAGCAGCCGGGGGCTCTATGGCTACACCTTC CASSRGLYGYTF
TRBJ1-5 . . TRBV12-5 TGTGCTAGTAGGAGCGGTGGGGATCAGCCCCAGCATTTT CASRSGGDQPQHF
TRBJ2-2 TRBD1 . TRBV12-3/TRBV12-4 TGTGCCAGCAGAAGAGTGACAGGGGTAGTCGGCACCGGGGAGCTGTTTTTT CASRRVTGVVGTGELFF
TRBJ1-3 . few TRBV5-1 TGCGCCAGCAGCCGCCAGGAACAGGGAACTGGAAACACCATATATTTT CASSRQEQGTGNTIYF
TRBJ2-7 . . TRBV29-1 TGCAGCGTTGGTGGCGGGACATCAAGCTCCTACGAGCAGTACTTC CSVGGGTSSSYEQYF
TRBJ2-7 TRBD1 many TRBV20-1 TGCAGTGCTAGAGCCGCAGGGGGCCTCGGCGAGCAGTACTTC CSARAAGGLGEQYF
TRBJ1-4 . few TRBV5-1 TGCGCCAGCAGCGAGTCAGGGGCTCATGCAACTAATGAAAAACTGTTTTTT CASSESGAHATNEKLFF
TRBJ2-1 TRBD1 . TRBV5-4 TGTGCCAGCAGACAAAGACAGGGTAGCCTCAATGAGCAGTTCTTC CASRQRQGSLNEQFF
TRBJ1-2 TRBD1 many TRBV7-2 TGTGCCAGCAGCTTTCGCACACGAGGGGGCGTCTATGGCTACACCTTC CASSFRTRGGVYGYTF
TRBJ2-2 TRBD1 many TRBV12-3/TRBV12-4 TGTGCCAGCAGCCGGGACAGGAACACCGGGGAGCTGTTTTTT CASSRDRNTGELFF
TRBJ1-2 . many TRBV24-1 TGTGCCACCAGTGACTCGCGGGGTTATGGCTACACCTTC CATSDSRGYGYTF
TRBJ2-3 TRBD1 . TRBV2 TGTGCCAGCTCACCCGACAGGGCCCGCACAGATACGCAGTATTTT CASSPDRARTDTQYF
TRBJ2-7 TRBD1 . TRBV6-1 TGTGCCAGCGGTAGAAGTGAGGGGGCGCTTACCTACGAGCAGTACTTC CASGRSEGALTYEQYF
TRBJ1-5 . . TRBV2 TGTGCCAGCAGTGGACGGGAACTCGCACGGACTTTAGGTCAGCCCCAGCATTTT CASSGRELARTLGQPQHF
TRBJ2-5 . many TRBV13 TGTGCCAGCAGCTTAGGTAGCAAGACCCAGTACTTC CASSLGSKTQYF
TRBJ2-4 . . TRBV7-6 TGTGCCAGCAGCTTAGTTTTGAGCTCGCGGACAGTCAAAAACATTCAGTACTTC CASSLVLSSRTVKNIQYF
TRBJ2-3 TRBD1 many TRBV7-9 TGTGCCAGCAGCTTAGCAAGGGACAGGGCCGCGGATACGCAGTATTTT CASSLARDRAADTQYF
TRBJ2-7 . . TRBV6-4 TGTGCCAGCAGTGACAGAGCCAAGGGGCAGTACTTC CASSDRAKGQYF
TRBJ1-3 . many TRBV7-2 TGTGCCAGCAGCTTTGTGGCCTCTGGAAACACCATATATTTT CASSFVASGNTIYF
TRBJ2-1 . . TRBV9 TGTGCCAGCAGCGTAGGGGCCGTAAATGAGCAGTTCTTC CASSVGAVNEQFF
TRBJ1-2 . many TRBV20-1 TGCAGTGCTAGGTATCGAGGGGGTTCCCGGAATGGCTACACCTTC CSARYRGGSRNGYTF
TRBJ1-6 TRBD1 . TRBV2 TGTGCCAGCAGTGCCATTCCTCAGGCAGGGGGCAATTCACCCCTCCACTTT CASSAIPQAGGNSPLHF
TRBJ2-1 . few TRBV5-1 TGCGCCAGCAGCCCCCTGTCCCCGGTGAGCTACAATGAGCAGTTCTTC CASSPLSPVSYNEQFF
TRBJ1-2 . many TRBV20-1 TGCAGTGCTAGCCCGTCGGCACTCTATGGCTACACCTTC CSASPSALYGYTF
TRBJ1-2 TRBD1 . TRBV3-1 TGTGTCAGCAGCCCAGGGGACAGTAATTGGGATGGCTACACCTTC CVSSPGDSNWDGYTF
TRBJ2-3 TRBD2 few TRBV25-1 TGTGCCAGCTCACCCCGGGGGGGCCCCGTAGATACGCAGTATTTT CASSPRGGPVDTQYF
TRBJ1-3 . . TRBV7-3 TGTGCCAGCAGCCCAGACAGCTCTGGAAACACCATATATTTT CASSPDSSGNTIYF
TRBJ2-2 . . TRBV5-1 TGCGCCAGCAGCTTAACATGGGAGAACGCCGGGGAGCTGTTTTTT CASSLTWENAGELFF
TRBJ2-7 . many TRBV5-5 TGTGCCAGCAGCTCGAGTCATAGGGGCAACTACGAGCAGTACTTC CASSSSHRGNYEQYF
TRBJ1-1 TRBD1 many TRBV7-6 TGTGCCAGCAGCCCCGTGTCAGGGGGGCTCGACACTGAAGCTTTCTTT CASSPVSGGLDTEAFF
TRBJ1-1 . many TRBV29-1 TGCAGCGTTGATAATGAGGGGATGAACACTGAAGCTTTCTTT CSVDNEGMNTEAFF
TRBJ2-2 . few TRBV5-1 TGCGCCAGCAGCTTGGAGGAGGGCGGGGAGCTGTTTTTT CASSLEEGGELFF
TRBJ2-1 . . TRBV25-1 TGTGCCAGCAGTGAATATCGAGGGCCGATAGCTGAGCAGTTCTTC CASSEYRGPIAEQFF
TRBJ1-4 TRBD1 . TRBV12-3/TRBV12-4 TGTGCCAGCAGTCCGAGGGGACAGGGAAATGAAAAACTGTTTTTT CASSPRGQGNEKLFF
TRBJ2-7 TRBD2 few TRBV30 TGTGCCTGGAGTGAAGGGAGGGCCTACGAGCAGTACTTC CAWSEGRAYEQYF
TRBJ2-7 TRBD1 many TRBV10-1 TGCGCCAGCAGTGAAGGACAGGTCAACAGCTACGAGCAGTACTTC CASSEGQVNSYEQYF
TRBJ2-7 TRBD1 many TRBV2 TGTGCCAGCAGTACGGACAGGGAACTTCTTCACTTC CASSTDRELLHF
TRBJ1-1 TRBD1 . TRBV2 TGTGCCAGCTCAACAGGGGGGACTGAAGCTTTCTTT CASSTGGTEAFF
TRBJ2-4 TRBD2 . TRBV2 TGTGCCAGCAAGGGACTAGCGGGGGGGAACTTAAACATTCAGTACTTC CASKGLAGGNLNIQYF
TRBJ1-6 . . TRBV19 TGTGCCAGTAGTGGCGGGGTTGATAATTCACCCCTCCACTTT CASSGGVDNSPLHF
TRBJ2-5 TRBD2 . TRBV5-4 TGTGCCAGCAGCTACCGCGACGGGACTAGCGGACAAGAGACCCAGTACTTC CASSYRDGTSGQETQYF
TRBJ2-7 TRBD1 . TRBV19 TGTGCCAGTAGTAGGGGGACAGCCTACGAGCAGTACTTC CASSRGTAYEQYF
TRBJ1-1 . few TRBV6-2/TRBV6-3 TGTGCCAGCAGTTACACAGATAACACTGAAGCTTTCTTT CASSYTDNTEAFF
TRBJ2-7 . many TRBV2 TGTGCCAGCAGTGAAATCGTAGGGGGTTCCTACGAGCAGTACTTC CASSEIVGGSYEQYF
TRBJ1-2 TRBD1 many TRBV9 TGTGCCAGCAGCGGATACAGGGGGGATGGCTACACCTTC CASSGYRGDGYTF
TRBJ2-1 TRBD2 many TRBV7-3 TGTGCCAGCAGCACACTAGCGGGGCATAATGAGCAGTTCTTC CASSTLAGHNEQFF
TRBJ2-1 . . TRBV7-6 TGTGCCAGCAGTCCTTGGGGAGGTTCGAATGAGCAGTTCTTC CASSPWGGSNEQFF